Described below is a single T cell receptor (beta chain) sequence and its context. CDR1 and CDR2 (germline): MDHEN, SYDVKM. The V and J ends lost 5 bases and 6 bases, in that order; junction bases with no gene match: 11. The CDR3 sequence is 15 residues long. Libraries were prepared by immunoSEQ multiplex PCR; TCRdb keeps only in-frame clonotypes and omits some of them. The repertoire holds roughly 1,500,000 clones, with about 98.5% as singletons. The data originate from a study of shared clonotypes between healthy human individuals. The chain links TRBV28 to TRBJ1-2; 8 positions agree with TRBD1. The clonotype was recovered from a man aged 30-40 years in good health. The sequenced sample consisted of naive CD4+ T cells sorted from blood. Subset described: CD45RA+ positively selected. CDR3 amino acids: CASSPPTGVGDGYTF. The CDR3, as DNA: TGTGCCAGCAGTCCCCCGACAGGGGTGGGAGATGGCTACACCTTC.